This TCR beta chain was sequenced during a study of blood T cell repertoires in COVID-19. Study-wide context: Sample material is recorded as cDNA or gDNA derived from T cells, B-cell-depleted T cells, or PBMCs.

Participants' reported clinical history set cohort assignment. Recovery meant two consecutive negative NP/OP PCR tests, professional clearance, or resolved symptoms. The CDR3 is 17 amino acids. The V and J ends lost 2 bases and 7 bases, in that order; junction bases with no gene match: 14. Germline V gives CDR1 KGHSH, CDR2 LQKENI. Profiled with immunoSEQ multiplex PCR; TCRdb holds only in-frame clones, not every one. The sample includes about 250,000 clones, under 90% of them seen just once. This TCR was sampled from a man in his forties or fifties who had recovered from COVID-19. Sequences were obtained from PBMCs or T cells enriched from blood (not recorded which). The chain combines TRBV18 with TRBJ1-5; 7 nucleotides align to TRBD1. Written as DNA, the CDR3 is TGTGCCAGCTCACCATCCACCATCCTGACAGGGTCCCAGCCCCAGCATTTT. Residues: CASSPSTILTGSQPQHF.